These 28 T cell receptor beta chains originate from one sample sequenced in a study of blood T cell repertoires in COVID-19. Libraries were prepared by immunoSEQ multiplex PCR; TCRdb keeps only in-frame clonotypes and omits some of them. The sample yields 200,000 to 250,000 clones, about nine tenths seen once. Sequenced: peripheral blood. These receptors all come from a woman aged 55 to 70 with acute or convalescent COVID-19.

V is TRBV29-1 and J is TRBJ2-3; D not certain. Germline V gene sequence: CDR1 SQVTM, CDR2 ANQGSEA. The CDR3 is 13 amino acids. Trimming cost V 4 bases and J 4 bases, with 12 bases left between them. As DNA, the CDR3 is TGCAGCGTTGCGACTCGTTCCCCAGATACGCAGTATTTT. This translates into CSVATRSPDTQYF.

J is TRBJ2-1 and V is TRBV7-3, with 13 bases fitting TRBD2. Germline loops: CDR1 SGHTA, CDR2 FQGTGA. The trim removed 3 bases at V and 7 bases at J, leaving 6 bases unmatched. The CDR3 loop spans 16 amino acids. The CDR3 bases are TGTGCCAGCAGCTTCGATCGACTAGCGGGGGGAAATGAGCAGTTCTTC. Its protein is CASSFDRLAGGNEQFF.

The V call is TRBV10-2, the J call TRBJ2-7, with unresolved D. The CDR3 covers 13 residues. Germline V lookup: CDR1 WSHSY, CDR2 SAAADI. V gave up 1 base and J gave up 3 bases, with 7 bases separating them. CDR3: CASSEFASYEQYF. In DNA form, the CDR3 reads TGCGCCAGCAGTGAGTTTGCCAGCTACGAGCAGTACTTC.

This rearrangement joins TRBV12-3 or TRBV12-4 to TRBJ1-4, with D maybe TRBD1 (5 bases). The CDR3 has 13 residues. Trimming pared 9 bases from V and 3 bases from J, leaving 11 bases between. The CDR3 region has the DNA TGTGCCAGTGCCCGGGGGGCTAATGAAAAACTGTTTTTT. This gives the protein CASARGANEKLFF.

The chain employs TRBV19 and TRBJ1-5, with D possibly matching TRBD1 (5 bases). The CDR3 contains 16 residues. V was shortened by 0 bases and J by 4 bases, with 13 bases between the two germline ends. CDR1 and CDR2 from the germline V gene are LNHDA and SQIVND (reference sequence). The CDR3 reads CASSIDSSGGNQPQHF. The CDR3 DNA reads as TGTGCCAGTAGTATAGATTCTTCGGGGGGAAATCAGCCCCAGCATTTT.

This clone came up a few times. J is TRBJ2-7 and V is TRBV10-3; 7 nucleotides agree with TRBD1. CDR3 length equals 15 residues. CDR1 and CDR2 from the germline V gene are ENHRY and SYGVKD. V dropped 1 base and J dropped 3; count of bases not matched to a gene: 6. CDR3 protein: CAISELGGWGYEQYF. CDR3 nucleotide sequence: TGTGCCATCAGTGAGTTAGGGGGCTGGGGCTACGAGCAGTACTTC.

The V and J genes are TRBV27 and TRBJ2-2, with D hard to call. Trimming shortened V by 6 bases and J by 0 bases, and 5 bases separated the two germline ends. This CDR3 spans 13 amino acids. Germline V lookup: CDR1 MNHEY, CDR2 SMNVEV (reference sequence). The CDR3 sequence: CASSLPNTGELFF. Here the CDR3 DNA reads TGTGCCAGCAGCCTCCCGAACACCGGGGAGCTGTTTTTT.

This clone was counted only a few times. The CDR3, as DNA: TGTGCCAGTTCCAGGGGGGATTACGTCTATAATTCACCCCTCCACTTT. It yields the protein CASSRGDYVYNSPLHF. The V call is TRBV2, the J call TRBJ1-6; 7 bases are shared with TRBD1. V lost 9 bases to trimming and J lost 3 bases; unmatched junction nucleotides: 11. The CDR3 spans 16 residues. Per the germline V gene, CDR1 is SNHLY and CDR2 is FYNNEI.

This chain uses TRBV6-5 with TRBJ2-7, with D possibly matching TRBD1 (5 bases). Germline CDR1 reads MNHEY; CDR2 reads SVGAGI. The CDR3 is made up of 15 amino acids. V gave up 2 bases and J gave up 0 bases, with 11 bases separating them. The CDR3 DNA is TGTGCCAGCAGTTACGCCGACGACAGCTCCTACGAGCAGTACTTC. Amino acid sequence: CASSYADDSSYEQYF.

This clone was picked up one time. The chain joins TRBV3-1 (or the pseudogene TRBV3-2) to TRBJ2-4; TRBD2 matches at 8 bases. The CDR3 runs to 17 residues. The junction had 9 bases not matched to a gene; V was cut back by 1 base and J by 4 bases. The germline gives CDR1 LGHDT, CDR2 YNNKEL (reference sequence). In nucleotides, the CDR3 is TGTGCCAGCAGCCAAGGTCTATGGACTAGCATTAAAAACATTCAGTACTTC. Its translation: CASSQGLWTSIKNIQYF.

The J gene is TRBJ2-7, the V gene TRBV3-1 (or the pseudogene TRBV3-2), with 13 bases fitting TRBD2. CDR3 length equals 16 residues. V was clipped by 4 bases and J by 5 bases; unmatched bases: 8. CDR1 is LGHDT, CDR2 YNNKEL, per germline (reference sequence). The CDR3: CASSLGLAGIAHEQYF. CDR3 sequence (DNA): TGTGCCAGCAGCCTGGGACTAGCGGGAATCGCCCACGAGCAGTACTTC.

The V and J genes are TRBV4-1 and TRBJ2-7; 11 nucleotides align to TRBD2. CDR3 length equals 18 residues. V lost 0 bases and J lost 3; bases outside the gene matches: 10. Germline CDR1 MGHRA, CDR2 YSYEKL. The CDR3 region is CASSQDPSGGNLGYEQYF. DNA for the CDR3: TGCGCCAGCAGCCAAGACCCTAGCGGGGGGAACTTAGGCTACGAGCAGTACTTC.

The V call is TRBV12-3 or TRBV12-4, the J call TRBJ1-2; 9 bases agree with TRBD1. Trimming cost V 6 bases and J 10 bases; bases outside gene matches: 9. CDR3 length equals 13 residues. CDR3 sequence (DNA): TGTGCCAGCAGAACAACGGGGACAGGGAACTACACCTTC. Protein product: CASRTTGTGNYTF.

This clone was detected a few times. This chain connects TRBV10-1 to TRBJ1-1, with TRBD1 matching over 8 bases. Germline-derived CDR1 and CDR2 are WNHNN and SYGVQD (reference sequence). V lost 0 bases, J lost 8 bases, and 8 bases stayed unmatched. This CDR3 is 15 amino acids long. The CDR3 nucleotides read TGCGCCAGCAGTGAGTCTATACAGGGGGGTGTCGAAGCTTTCTTT. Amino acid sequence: CASSESIQGGVEAFF.

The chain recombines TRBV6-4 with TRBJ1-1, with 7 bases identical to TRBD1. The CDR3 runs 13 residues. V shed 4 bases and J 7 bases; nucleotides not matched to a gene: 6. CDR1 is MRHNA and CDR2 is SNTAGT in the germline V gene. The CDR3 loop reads CASSANAGGEAFF. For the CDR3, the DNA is TGTGCCAGCAGTGCCAACGCAGGGGGTGAAGCTTTCTTT.

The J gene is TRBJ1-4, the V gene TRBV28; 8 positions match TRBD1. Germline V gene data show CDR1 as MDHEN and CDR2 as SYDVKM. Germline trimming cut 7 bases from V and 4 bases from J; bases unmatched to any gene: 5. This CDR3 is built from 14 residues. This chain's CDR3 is CASTWTGFNEKLFF. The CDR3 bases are TGTGCCAGCACCTGGACAGGGTTTAATGAAAAACTGTTTTTT.

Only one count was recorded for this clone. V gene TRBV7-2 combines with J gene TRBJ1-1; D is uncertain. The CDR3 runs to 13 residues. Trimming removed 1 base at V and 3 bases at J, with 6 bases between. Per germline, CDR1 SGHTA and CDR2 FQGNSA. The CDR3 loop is CASSLERYTEAFF. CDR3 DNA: TGTGCCAGCAGCTTAGAACGGTACACTGAAGCTTTCTTT.

The CDR3 loop reads CASSLWEDNEKLFF. CDR3 nucleotides: TGTGCCAGTAGCTTATGGGAGGATAATGAAAAACTGTTTTTT. The V call is TRBV19, the J call TRBJ1-4; D is undetermined. This CDR3 has 14 amino acids. The germline gives CDR1 LNHDA, CDR2 SQIVND (reference sequence). Trimming left V 6 bases short and J 4 bases short, with 12 bases between.

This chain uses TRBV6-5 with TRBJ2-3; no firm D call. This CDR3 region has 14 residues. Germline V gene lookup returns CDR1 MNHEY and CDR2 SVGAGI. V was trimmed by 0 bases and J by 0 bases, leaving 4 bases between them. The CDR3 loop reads CASSYSRSTDTQYF. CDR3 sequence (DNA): TGTGCCAGCAGTTACTCGAGGAGCACAGATACGCAGTATTTT.

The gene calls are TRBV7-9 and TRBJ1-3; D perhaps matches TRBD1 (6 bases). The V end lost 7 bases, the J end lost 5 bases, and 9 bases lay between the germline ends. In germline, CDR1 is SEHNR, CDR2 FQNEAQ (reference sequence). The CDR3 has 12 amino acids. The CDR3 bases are TGTGCCAGCAACCAGGGGAGAAACACCATATATTTT. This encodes CASNQGRNTIYF.

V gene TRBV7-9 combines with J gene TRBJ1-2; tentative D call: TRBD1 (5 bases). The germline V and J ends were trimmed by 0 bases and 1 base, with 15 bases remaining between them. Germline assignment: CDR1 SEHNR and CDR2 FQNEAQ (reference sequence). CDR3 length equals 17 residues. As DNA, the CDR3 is TGTGCCAGCAGCTTAGCTTGGGGAAGACAGATTAACTATGGCTACACCTTC. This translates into CASSLAWGRQINYGYTF.

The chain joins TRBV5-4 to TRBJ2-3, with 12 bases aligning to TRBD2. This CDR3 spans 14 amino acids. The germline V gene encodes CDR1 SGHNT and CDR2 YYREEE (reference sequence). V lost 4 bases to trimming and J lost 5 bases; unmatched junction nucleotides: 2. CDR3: CASSLGLAGDTQYF. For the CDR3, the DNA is TGTGCCAGCAGCCTGGGACTAGCGGGAGATACGCAGTATTTT.

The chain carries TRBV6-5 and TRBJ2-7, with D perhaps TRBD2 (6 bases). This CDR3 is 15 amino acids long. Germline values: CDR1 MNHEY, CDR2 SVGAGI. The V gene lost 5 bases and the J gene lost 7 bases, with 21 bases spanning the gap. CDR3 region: CASSPLASAKGEQYF. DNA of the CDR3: TGTGCCAGCAGTCCCCTAGCTAGCGCCAAGGGGGAGCAGTACTTC.

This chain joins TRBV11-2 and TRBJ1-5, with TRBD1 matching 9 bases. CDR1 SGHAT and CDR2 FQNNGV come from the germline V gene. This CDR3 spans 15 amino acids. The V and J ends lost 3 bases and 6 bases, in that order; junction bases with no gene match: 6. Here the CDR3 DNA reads TGTGCCAGCAGCTTCGACAGGGGGGAAGGTCAGCCCCAGCATTTT. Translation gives CASSFDRGEGQPQHF.

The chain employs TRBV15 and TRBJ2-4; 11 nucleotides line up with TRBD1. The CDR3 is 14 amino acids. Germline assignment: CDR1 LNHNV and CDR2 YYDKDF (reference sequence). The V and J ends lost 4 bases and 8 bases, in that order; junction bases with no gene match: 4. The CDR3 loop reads CATSMGQGVHIQYF. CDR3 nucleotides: TGTGCCACCAGCATGGGACAGGGGGTACACATTCAGTACTTC.

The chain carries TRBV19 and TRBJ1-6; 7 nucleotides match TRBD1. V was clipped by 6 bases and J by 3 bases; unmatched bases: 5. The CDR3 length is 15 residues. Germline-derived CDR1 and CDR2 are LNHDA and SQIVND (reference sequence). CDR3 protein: CASRTGTDYNSPLHF. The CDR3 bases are TGTGCCAGTAGGACAGGGACGGACTATAATTCACCCCTCCACTTT.

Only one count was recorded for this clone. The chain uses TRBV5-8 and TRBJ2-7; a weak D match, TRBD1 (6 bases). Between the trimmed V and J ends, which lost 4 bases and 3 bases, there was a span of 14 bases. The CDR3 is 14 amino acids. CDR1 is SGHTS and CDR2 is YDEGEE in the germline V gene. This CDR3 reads CASSLAGVGYEQYF. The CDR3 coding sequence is TGTGCCAGCAGCCTCGCAGGGGTAGGCTACGAGCAGTACTTC.

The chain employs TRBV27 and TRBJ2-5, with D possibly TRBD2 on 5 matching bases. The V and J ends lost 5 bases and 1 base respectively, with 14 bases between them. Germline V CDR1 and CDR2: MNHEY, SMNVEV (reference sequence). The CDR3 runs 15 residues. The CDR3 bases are TGTGCCAGCAGTAGACTATTTTCACCCCAAGAGACCCAGTACTTC. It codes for CASSRLFSPQETQYF.